A selection of T cell receptor beta chains follows, all from one sample in a study of T-cell reconstitution after alpha-beta-depleted transplantation in children. MiXCR, applied by TCRdb to the PCR reads, yields one record per CDR3 protein. The sample comprises roughly 500,000 distinct CDR3 sequences, around 12% of which are singletons, and about 6% rests with the top ten. The sequencing here drew on PBMCs from the stem cell graft donor, taken from the stem cell graft. The origin of the receptors is a human donor who donated a stem cell graft to a child with combined immunodeficiency. Each CDR3 is given with its conserved first and last residue. Each record gives: J gene, D gene, V gene, clone size, CDR3 DNA, CDR3 protein. The D gene is left open where the match is weak. Clone size, where shown, is once, few, many, or a class for clones that have expanded.

TRBJ2-1 | - | TRBV7-6 | many | TGTGCCAGCAGCTTAGCGGGCTTGGGAGATGAGCAGTTCTTC | CASSLAGLGDEQFF
TRBJ1-2 | TRBD1 | TRBV20-1 | few | TGCAGTGCTAGTAACTCCTGGGACAGGGCCAACTATGGCTACACCTTC | CSASNSWDRANYGYTF
TRBJ2-7 | - | TRBV27 | - | TGTGCCAGCAGTTTATCAGTTGGGGACGAGCAGTACTTC | CASSLSVGDEQYF
TRBJ2-3 | - | TRBV18 | many | TGTGCCAGCTCACCGGCAGATACGCAGTATTTT | CASSPADTQYF
TRBJ2-5 | TRBD2 | TRBV7-9 | - | TGTGCCAGCAGCTTAGAGCGGGAGCAAGAGACCCAGTACTTC | CASSLEREQETQYF
TRBJ2-1 | - | TRBV7-6 | - | TGTGCCAGCAGCTTAGACGACTACAATGAGCAGTTCTTC | CASSLDDYNEQFF
TRBJ2-1 | - | TRBV29-1 | many | TGCAGCGCGGGGGAGGCGGGGATGGCGGTTAATGAGCAGTTCTTC | CSAGEAGMAVNEQFF
TRBJ2-5 | - | TRBV11-3 | - | TGTGCCAGCAGCTACCAATGGGGCCCTCAAGAGACCCAGTACTTC | CASSYQWGPQETQYF
TRBJ2-1 | TRBD2 | TRBV4-1 | few | TGCGCCAGCAGCCACCCGGGACTAGCGGTCATGGAGCAGTTCTTC | CASSHPGLAVMEQFF
TRBJ2-5 | TRBD2 | TRBV20-1 | - | TGCAGTGCTACCGGGACTAGCGGGAGGCTGTTGGGGGAGACCCAGTACTTC | CSATGTSGRLLGETQYF
TRBJ2-7 | - | TRBV20-1 | many | TGCAGTGCTGGACACCTCTACGAGCAGTACTTC | CSAGHLYEQYF
TRBJ2-7 | - | TRBV27 | - | TGTGCCAGCAGGCTACAGGGTGCCCAAGGATACGAGCAGTACTTC | CASRLQGAQGYEQYF
TRBJ2-7 | - | TRBV12-3/TRBV12-4 | - | TGTGCCAGCGGAATAGAGCAGTACTTC | CASGIEQYF
TRBJ2-1 | - | TRBV11-3 | few | TGTGCCAGCAGCCGTCCCAACTGGAATGAGCAGTTCTTC | CASSRPNWNEQFF
TRBJ2-1 | TRBD2 | TRBV7-9 | - | TGTGCCAGCAGCGCTAGACTAGCGGGCTACAATGAGCAGTTCTTC | CASSARLAGYNEQFF
TRBJ2-3 | - | TRBV5-1 | few | TGCGCCAGCAGCCCTCCGAGAGACACCAGCACAGATACGCAGTATTTT | CASSPPRDTSTDTQYF
TRBJ2-1 | TRBD1 | TRBV29-1 | few | TGCAGCGCGGGACAGGGGTTGGCCTACAATGAGCAGTTCTTC | CSAGQGLAYNEQFF
TRBJ2-7 | - | TRBV12-3/TRBV12-4 | - | TGTGCCAGCAGTTCCGACCCAGGGGTTCAGCAGTACTTC | CASSSDPGVQQYF
TRBJ1-3 | - | TRBV3-1 | - | TGTGCCAGCAGGGGTCCGATACCTGGAAACACCATATATTTT | CASRGPIPGNTIYF
TRBJ2-7 | TRBD1 | TRBV4-3 | few | TGCGCCAGCAGCCAAGATCGGACAGGGAGGATAGGAGAGCAGTACTTC | CASSQDRTGRIGEQYF
TRBJ2-6 | TRBD1 | TRBV20-1 | few | TGCAGTGCTAGAGATCTTTTTATGGGACAGGGAAACACTGGGGCCAACGTCCTGACTTTC | CSARDLFMGQGNTGANVLTF
TRBJ2-1 | - | TRBV5-8 | few | TGTGCCAGCAGCCAGACAGTTAGCTCCTACAATGAGCAGTTCTTC | CASSQTVSSYNEQFF
TRBJ1-1 | - | TRBV12-3/TRBV12-4 | many | TGTGCCAGCAGTTTATCCGGCACTGAAGCTTTCTTT | CASSLSGTEAFF
TRBJ2-1 | TRBD2 | TRBV25-1 | - | TGTGCCAGCAGTGAGTCCCCGACTAGCGGGACGGCAAGCTCCTACAATGAGCAGTTCTTC | CASSESPTSGTASSYNEQFF
TRBJ2-3 | - | TRBV7-2 | many | TGTGCCAGCAGCTCCGGGATTGCAATGGGGATTCAAGATACGCAGTATTTT | CASSSGIAMGIQDTQYF
TRBJ2-2 | - | TRBV28 | many | TGTGCCAGCCAACAGGGCGGGGAGCTGTTTTTT | CASQQGGELFF
TRBJ1-2 | - | TRBV5-5 | - | TGTGCCAGCAGCTTGGACAGGGCGGGTGGCTACACCTTC | CASSLDRAGGYTF
TRBJ2-1 | TRBD2 | TRBV4-2 | - | TGTGCCAGCAGCCAAGATGGTGTTGGGCTAGCGGGGAACTACAATGAGCAGTTCTTC | CASSQDGVGLAGNYNEQFF
TRBJ2-4 | - | TRBV12-3/TRBV12-4 | many | TGTGCCAGCGGGGGAGGATTAGCCAAAAACATTCAGTACTTC | CASGGGLAKNIQYF
TRBJ1-3 | - | TRBV24-1 | - | TGTGCCACCAGTGATTTGTGGGCGGACGAGGGAAACACCATATATTTT | CATSDLWADEGNTIYF
TRBJ1-1 | - | TRBV5-1 | - | TGCGCCAGCAGCCCGGAAGGGGGGACGAACACTGAAGCTTTCTTT | CASSPEGGTNTEAFF
TRBJ2-1 | TRBD2 | TRBV24-1 | few | TGTGCCACCAGTGGCCCTGGGACTAGCAGATACAATGAGCAGTTCTTC | CATSGPGTSRYNEQFF
TRBJ2-2 | TRBD1 | TRBV7-9 | few | TGTGCCAGCAGCCGCGACAGGGCCCCCGGGGAGCTGTTTTTT | CASSRDRAPGELFF
TRBJ2-7 | TRBD2 | TRBV20-1 | many | TGCAGTGCTAGAGCGGGATGGACTAGCGCCAACGAGCAGTACTTC | CSARAGWTSANEQYF